The entry that follows covers one T cell receptor beta chain sequence. Its antigen is not identified. This sample was taken from a study of cytomegalovirus exposure and HLA in healthy donors. CDR3 length equals 16 residues. V shed 4 bases, J shed 0 bases, and the junction held 6 bases outside the gene matches. Germline V lookup: CDR1 SGHKS, CDR2 YYEKEE (reference sequence). PCR involved 60 Vbeta and 13 Jbeta primers. TCRdb's copy holds only in-frame clones and misses some; the assay was immunoSEQ multiplex PCR. The sample holds 150,000 to 180,000 clones, approximately 80% seen once. Whole-study results and caveats: TCR beta sequences reportedly predicted most subjects' HLA-A and HLA-B alleles accurately. The investigators catalogued 150 or so TCR beta chains as cytomegalovirus-associated. Analyses of presence and absence presupposed an approximately uniform sequencing depth across donors.

Sample: PBMCs. The source of this sequence is a woman aged 40 to 50 in good health and CMV-seropositive. V and J are TRBV5-5 and TRBJ1-5, with 8 bases identical to TRBD1. DNA for the CDR3: TGTGCCAGCAGCCGTGGGACAGGAGGTAGCAATCAGCCCCAGCATTTT. It translates to CASSRGTGGSNQPQHF.